This T cell receptor beta chain derives from a study of Ad26.COV2.S vaccination and SARS-CoV-2 variants. Across the whole study: Among those in the COV1001 Ad26.COV2.S trial arm was the donor. The study, taken as a whole, reports: Vaccinees and placebo recipients showed similar non-spike TCR breadth. Following vaccination, spike-specific CD8+ and CD4+ T cell responses reportedly exhibited substantial breadth.

The length of the CDR3 is 10 residues. V was pared by 8 bases and J by 4 bases, with 5 bases between. CDR1 and CDR2 from the germline V gene are MDHEN and SYDVKM. The assay was immunoSEQ multiplex PCR, and TCRdb's table has in-frame clones only and misses some. The sample holds 510,000 or so clones, roughly 85% seen once. Treatment: around 19 received Ad26.COV2.S at low or high dose, single or two shots; a few received placebo; per-sample allocation not given. Each sample was drawn 63 days after the first injection (of vaccine or placebo). In the vaccine, an Ad26 vector expressed the SARS-CoV-2 spike of the Wuhan strain. With regard to this clone: The antigen is undetermined.

The sequencing used peripheral blood, collected in a trial of Ad26.COV2.S vaccine versus placebo. This sequence joins TRBV28 and TRBJ1-2; no reliable D call. This TCR derives from a person between 18 and 65 years old who received the Ad26.COV2.S COVID-19 vaccine or a placebo. This CDR3 reads CASGGYGYTF. As DNA, the CDR3 is TGTGCCAGCGGTGGCTATGGCTACACCTTC.